This T cell receptor (beta chain) was found in a study of blood T cell repertoires in COVID-19. The table came from immunoSEQ multiplex PCR; TCRdb's copy has only in-frame clones and leaves some out. The sample comprises around 130,000 clones, about four fifths of which are singletons, and 8.9% rests with the top ten. CDR1 and CDR2 (germline): SGHVS, FQNEAQ. This CDR3 contains 16 residues. V trimming: 5 bases; J trimming: 4 bases; junction bases outside the gene matches: 11. Source material: peripheral blood. The rearrangement links TRBV7-8 to TRBJ2-7; 10 nucleotides agree with TRBD2. This receptor was taken from a young man with COVID-19, enrolled during active disease. The CDR3 bases are TGTGCCAGCAGCCCATCACGGACTAGCGGAAAATACGAGCAGTACTTC. It is translated as CASSPSRTSGKYEQYF.